The 31 T cell receptor beta chains given below trace back to one sample, sequenced in a study of CD8+ T cells in alopecia areata (dated by TCRdb to between 2017 and 2018). Libraries were made using the immunoSEQ multiplex PCR assay. For TCR sequencing, RNA was extracted from every sample and reverse transcribed into cDNA to serve as template. TCRdb limited this immuneACCESS table to in-frame rearrangements with V and J called. A share of clones is missing; checked studies link under half to unresolved V genes, and the rest is unexplained. Here the sample has some 96,000 clones; approximately 66% occur a single time. In total, the top ten clones hold 15% of the sample. The sample's time point label is to be understood as: about four weeks on oral tofacitinib. The sample's treatment or condition label, decoded: oral pan-JAK inhibitor, 5-10 mg twice daily. Here the sequenced sample was CD8+ T cells sorted from blood, taken at week 4, from a patient treated with tofacitinib. The source is a human donor with alopecia areata.

V usage is TRBV7-6 and J usage is TRBJ1-1, with 7 bases matching TRBD1. Germline assignment: CDR1 SGHVS and CDR2 FNYEAQ. There are 14 residues in the CDR3. V gave up 5 bases and J gave up 0 bases; unmatched junction bases: 3. CDR3 nucleotide sequence: TGTGCCAGCAGCCCAGGGGGAATGAACACTGAAGCTTTCTTT. Its translation: CASSPGGMNTEAFF.

This clone showed up just a few times. Here the CDR3 DNA reads TGTGCCAGTAGTCCGGGACAGGCCTACGAGCAGTACTTC. Its protein product is CASSPGQAYEQYF. The rearrangement joins TRBV19 to TRBJ2-7; TRBD1 matches 8 bases. This CDR3 contains 13 residues. Trimming took 5 bases from V and 2 from J; bases not matched to a gene: 2. Germline CDR1 reads LNHDA; CDR2 reads SQIVND (reference sequence). The entire variable domain, with the rest obtained from reference TRBV19 and TRBJ2-7, is as follows: DGGITQSPKYLFRKEGQNVTLSCEQNLNHDAMYWYRQDPGQGLRLIYYSQIVNDFQKGDIAEGYSVSREKKESFPLTVTSAQKNPTAFYLCASSPGQAYEQYFGPGTRLTVT.

The chain recombines TRBV9 with TRBJ1-1; the D is unclear. Germline CDR1 SGDLS, CDR2 YYNGEE. Trimming removed 0 bases from V and 4 bases from J, with 10 bases in between. The CDR3 has 14 amino acids. CDR3 amino acids: CASSVASVPTEAFF. The CDR3 bases are TGTGCCAGCAGCGTAGCTTCGGTGCCCACTGAAGCTTTCTTT. Full variable domain (rest looked up from reference TRBV9 and TRBJ1-1): DSGVTQTPKHLITATGQRVTLRCSPRSGDLSVYWYQQSLDQGLQFLIQYYNGEERAKGNILERFSAQQFPDLHSELNLSSLELGDSALYFCASSVASVPTEAFFGQGTRLTVV.

The sample holds a few counts of this clone. The chain recombines TRBV7-2 with TRBJ1-2, with D possibly TRBD1 on 6 matching bases. Trimming took off 5 bases at V and 4 bases at J, with 14 bases between the two ends. From germline, CDR1 is SGHTA and CDR2 FQGNSA. This CDR3 region has 14 residues. CDR3 sequence: CASSRTDSPYGYTF. The CDR3 DNA sequence: TGTGCCAGCAGCCGGACGGACAGCCCCTATGGCTACACCTTC.

This chain connects TRBV7-3 to TRBJ2-6; D gene unclear. With 5 bases removed from V and 4 bases from J, the gap between germline ends came to 6 bases. Germline V gene lookup returns CDR1 SGHTA and CDR2 FQGTGA. The CDR3 has 13 amino acids. CDR3 nucleotide sequence: TGTGCCAGCAGCCCGACAGGGGCCAACGTCCTGACTTTC. Translating gives CASSPTGANVLTF.

This clone was counted only a few times. The rearrangement uses TRBV4-3 and TRBJ2-7, with D maybe TRBD2 (5 bases). The CDR3 spans 15 residues. V was pared by 4 bases and J by 3 bases, with 16 bases between. CDR1 and CDR2 (germline): LGHNA, YSLEER. The CDR3 bases are TGCGCCAGCAGCCTAGAAGACGGAGGTCGCTACGAGCAGTACTTC. Protein product: CASSLEDGGRYEQYF.

The V and J genes are TRBV5-5 and TRBJ2-7; 7 bases line up with TRBD1. The germline gives CDR1 SGHKS, CDR2 YYEKEE (reference sequence). V was clipped by 3 bases and J by 2 bases; unmatched bases: 5. The CDR3 runs to 14 residues. The DNA of the CDR3 is TGTGCCAGCAGCTCATGGACAGGCGCCTACGAGCAGTACTTC. Translation gives CASSSWTGAYEQYF.

Details on this clone: One base away lies a much larger clone, so this may be a sequencing read error. The rearrangement links TRBV7-9 to TRBJ1-1; D is ambiguous. Trimming left V 5 bases short and J 1 base short, with 5 bases between. This CDR3 region has 12 residues. Germline loops: CDR1 SEHNR, CDR2 FQNEAQ (reference sequence). CDR3 residues: CASSRGNTEAFF. The CDR3 DNA reads TGTGCCAGCAGCCGGGGGAACACTGAAGCTTTCTTT. Complete variable domain (other parts from reference TRBV7-9 and TRBJ1-1): DTGVSQNPRHKITKRGQNVTFRCDPISEHNRLYWYRQTLGQGPEFLTYFQNEAQLEKSRLLSDRFSAERPKGSFSTLEIQRTEQGDSAMYLCASSRGNTEAFFGQGTRLTVV.

V usage is TRBV29-1 and J usage is TRBJ2-7; 9 nucleotides line up with TRBD1. V shed 8 bases and J 0 bases; nucleotides not matched to a gene: 11. The CDR3 is 15 amino acids. The V gene's germline CDR1 is SQVTM and CDR2 ANQGSEA. The CDR3 reads CSSSVGQGSSYEQYF. In nucleotides, the CDR3 is TGCAGCTCCTCGGTAGGACAGGGGTCCTCCTACGAGCAGTACTTC.

The chain carries TRBV30 and TRBJ2-2, with D uncertain. Germline lookup yields CDR1 GTSNPN and CDR2 SVGIG (reference sequence). The V end was cut by 0 bases, the J end by 4 bases, with 12 bases between. This CDR3 region has 15 residues. CDR3 residues: CAWSVLPASTGELFF. CDR3 sequence (DNA): TGTGCCTGGAGTGTGCTACCAGCCAGCACCGGGGAGCTGTTTTTT.

CDR3 residues: CASSVASQGGYNEQFF. CDR3 bases: TGTGCCAGCAGCGTAGCGTCTCAGGGGGGCTACAATGAGCAGTTCTTC. The V gene is TRBV9, the J gene TRBJ2-1; D perhaps matches TRBD1 (7 bases). Germline V gene sequence: CDR1 SGDLS, CDR2 YYNGEE. V lost 0 bases, J lost 3 bases, and 13 bases lay in between. CDR3 length: 16 amino acids. Using reference TRBV9 and TRBJ2-1 for the parts outside the CDR3, the full variable domain is DSGVTQTPKHLITATGQRVTLRCSPRSGDLSVYWYQQSLDQGLQFLIQYYNGEERAKGNILERFSAQQFPDLHSELNLSSLELGDSALYFCASSVASQGGYNEQFFGPGTRLTVL.

The genes are TRBV27 and TRBJ2-5, with 9 bases fitting TRBD1. The CDR3 sequence is 18 residues long. Per the germline V gene, CDR1 is MNHEY and CDR2 is SMNVEV (reference sequence). V trimming: 8 bases; J trimming: 9 bases; junction bases outside the gene matches: 25. CDR3 in amino acids: CASGTLHTGTGRLVAQYF. CDR3 sequence (DNA): TGTGCCAGCGGAACTCTACACACCGGGACAGGGCGCTTAGTGGCCCAGTACTTC.

This clone was seen only a few times. This chain joins TRBV7-2 and TRBJ2-6, with D hard to call. The V and J ends lost 11 bases and 0 bases respectively, with 14 bases between them. CDR3 length: 15 residues. Germline assignment: CDR1 SGHTA and CDR2 FQGNSA. CDR3 residues: CARDAGDSGANVLTF. The CDR3 DNA is TGTGCCCGTGACGCAGGAGACTCTGGGGCCAACGTCCTGACTTTC.

The chain carries TRBV29-1 and TRBJ2-7; the match to TRBD2 covers 7 bases. After removal of 6 bases from V and 2 bases from J, the junction contained 7 bases not matched to a gene. CDR3 length equals 13 residues. The V gene's germline CDR1 is SQVTM and CDR2 ANQGSEA. The CDR3 loop is CSVGGAAAYEQYF. The CDR3 DNA reads as TGCAGCGTGGGAGGGGCAGCCGCCTACGAGCAGTACTTC.

With respect to this clone: At the DNA level, this CDR3 is encoded by other sequences in the same sample as well. This chain joins TRBV30 and TRBJ2-7; D possibly matches TRBD1 or TRBD2 (7 bases each). The CDR3 is 13 residues long. Germline CDR1 GTSNPN, CDR2 SVGIG (reference sequence). The germline V and J ends were trimmed by 2 bases and 3 bases, with 11 bases remaining between them. The DNA for the CDR3 is TGTGCCTGGAGTTCAGGGGGGGGCTACGAGCAGTACTTC. Its protein product is CAWSSGGGYEQYF.

The V gene is TRBV27, the J gene TRBJ1-2; D not certain. This CDR3 spans 13 amino acids. Germline-derived CDR1 and CDR2 are MNHEY and SMNVEV (reference sequence). The V and J ends lost 9 bases and 2 bases respectively, with 13 bases between them. The CDR3, as DNA: TGTGCCAGTAGTATGACCTACAACTATGGCTACACCTTC. Protein sequence: CASSMTYNYGYTF.

The chain carries TRBV7-8 and TRBJ1-1, with TRBD1 as a possible D gene (6 bases). V lost 1 base and J lost 8, with 11 bases in between. Per the germline V gene, CDR1 is SGHVS and CDR2 is FQNEAQ. The length of the CDR3 is 13 residues. CDR3 DNA sequence: TGTGCCAGCAGCTTAGTTCTGGACAGAGAAGCTTTCTTT. Translating it yields CASSLVLDREAFF.

This chain connects TRBV5-1 to TRBJ2-5; D possibly matches TRBD1 or TRBD2 (5 bases each). Trimming took 8 bases from V and 5 from J, leaving 16 bases between them. Germline V gene lookup returns CDR1 SGHRS and CDR2 YFSETQ. CDR3 size: 13 residues. The CDR3 loop reads CASRDVSLETQYF. In DNA form, the CDR3 reads TGCGCCAGTCGGGACGTCTCCCTGGAGACCCAGTACTTC. Looking up the rest from reference TRBV5-1 and TRBJ2-5 gives the full variable domain: KAGVTQTPRYLIKTRGQQVTLSCSPISGHRSVSWYQQTPGQGLQFLFEYFSETQRNKGNFPGRFSGRQFSNSRSEMNVSTLELGDSALYLCASRDVSLETQYFGPGTRLLVL.

This clone was seen repeatedly, ten times or more. This sequence joins TRBV27 and TRBJ2-3; D might be TRBD2 (7 bases). Per the germline V gene, CDR1 is MNHEY and CDR2 is SMNVEV (reference sequence). This CDR3 spans 14 amino acids. V was shortened by 6 bases and J by 6 bases, with 16 bases between the two germline ends. The CDR3, as DNA: TGTGCCAGCAGCCCAGGGGCGGGGGCGGATACGCAGTATTTT. This sequence encodes CASSPGAGADTQYF.

This clone was observed a few times. The chain employs TRBV29-1 and TRBJ2-7, with D maybe TRBD1 (7 bases). CDR3 length: 12 residues. Germline V gives CDR1 SQVTM, CDR2 ANQGSEA. The germline V and J ends were trimmed by 7 bases and 3 bases, with 13 bases remaining between them. CDR3 in DNA: TGCAGCGGAGGCCAGGGGGGCTACGAGCAGTACTTC. It encodes CSGGQGGYEQYF.

The chain employs TRBV5-6 and TRBJ2-3; TRBD1 matches 8 bases. The CDR3 is made up of 15 amino acids. Germline V lookup: CDR1 SGHDT, CDR2 YYEEEE. Trimming took 2 bases from V and 4 from J; bases not matched to a gene: 6. CDR3 sequence: CASSFGTGGSDTQYF. The CDR3 coding sequence is TGTGCCAGCAGCTTCGGGACAGGTGGTTCAGATACGCAGTATTTT.

The chain uses TRBV29-1 and TRBJ2-5, with a tentative D call TRBD2 (6 bases). Germline V gives CDR1 SQVTM, CDR2 ANQGSEA. CDR3 length: 12 residues. Trimming took 7 bases from V and 2 from J, leaving 11 bases between them. CDR3 coding DNA: TGCAGCGCTGGAGGGGTACAAGAGACCCAGTACTTC. It specifies CSAGGVQETQYF.

The count of this clone is one. The chain is built from TRBV7-3 and TRBJ2-1; 7 nucleotides line up with TRBD2. The CDR3 has 16 residues. CDR1 and CDR2 (germline): SGHTA, FQGTGA. V lost 0 bases and J lost 8; bases outside the gene matches: 10. The DNA for the CDR3 is TGTGCCAGCAGCTTAACAGTGACTAGCCCACTCCATGAGCAGTTCTTC. Residues: CASSLTVTSPLHEQFF.

The gene calls are TRBV6-6 and TRBJ2-2, with a tentative D call TRBD2 (6 bases). V was cut by 9 bases and J by 3 bases, with 11 bases left in between. The CDR3 consists of 13 residues. Germline loops: CDR1 MNHNY, CDR2 SVGAGI (reference sequence). CDR3 nucleotides: TGTGCCAGTGCGTGGGGGGACACCGGGGAGCTGTTTTTT. Residues: CASAWGDTGELFF.

The genes are TRBV30 and TRBJ1-2; 12 nucleotides match TRBD1. Germline values: CDR1 GTSNPN, CDR2 SVGIG (reference sequence). V was pared by 5 bases and J by 5 bases, with 6 bases of the junction left unmatched. The CDR3 length is 14 residues. This CDR3 reads CAWAPGQGAYGYTF. In DNA, the CDR3 is TGTGCCTGGGCCCCGGGACAGGGGGCGTATGGCTACACCTTC. Full variable domain (missing parts from reference TRBV30 and TRBJ1-2): SQTIHQWPATLVQPVGSPLSLECTVEGTSNPNLYWYRQAAGRGLQLLFYSVGIGQISSEVPQNLSASRPQDRQFILSSKKLLLSDSGFYLCAWAPGQGAYGYTFGSGTRLTVV.

V is TRBV19 and J is TRBJ1-2, with 7 bases fitting TRBD1. The junction had 5 bases not matched to a gene; V was cut back by 10 bases and J by 0 bases. The CDR3 covers 13 residues. The germline gives CDR1 LNHDA, CDR2 SQIVND (reference sequence). For the CDR3, the DNA is TGTGCCATAAGACAGGGAGCTAACTATGGCTACACCTTC. Encoded protein: CAIRQGANYGYTF. Combining the CDR3 with reference TRBV19 and TRBJ1-2 gives the whole variable domain DGGITQSPKYLFRKEGQNVTLSCEQNLNHDAMYWYRQDPGQGLRLIYYSQIVNDFQKGDIAEGYSVSREKKESFPLTVTSAQKNPTAFYLCAIRQGANYGYTFGSGTRLTVV.

The chain couples TRBV9 to TRBJ2-3; D not resolved. The V and J ends lost 1 base and 0 bases respectively, with 9 bases between them. Germline CDR1 is SGDLS and CDR2 is YYNGEE. CDR3 length: 15 amino acids. DNA for the CDR3: TGTGCCAGCAGCGTATTTCAGGACAGCACAGATACGCAGTATTTT. Encoded protein: CASSVFQDSTDTQYF.

This clone has just a few counts. The chain carries TRBV2 and TRBJ1-5; TRBD1 agrees at 8 bases. V was pared by 6 bases and J by 4 bases, with 2 bases of the junction left unmatched. The germline gives CDR1 SNHLY, CDR2 FYNNEI. There are 13 residues in the CDR3. The CDR3 is CASSTGGNQPQHF. The CDR3, as DNA: TGTGCCAGCAGCACAGGGGGTAATCAGCCCCAGCATTTT.

J is TRBJ2-7 and V is TRBV5-6, with 7 positions matching TRBD1. Trimming at V came to 1 base and at J to 3 bases, leaving 4 bases not matched to a gene. The germline V gene has CDR1 SGHDT and CDR2 YYEEEE. The CDR3 is 14 residues long. The DNA for the CDR3 is TGTGCCAGCAGCTTGAGGGACAGACACTACGAGCAGTACTTC. It codes for CASSLRDRHYEQYF.

The chain joins TRBV4-1 to TRBJ1-1; 7 positions match TRBD1. The CDR3 spans 14 residues. Per the germline V gene, CDR1 is MGHRA and CDR2 is YSYEKL. V dropped 3 bases and J dropped 5; count of bases not matched to a gene: 6. CDR3 sequence reads: CASSQITQGTEAFF. The CDR3 DNA follows: TGCGCCAGCAGCCAGATCACACAGGGGACTGAAGCTTTCTTT.

Only a few counts were recorded for this clone. V is TRBV5-1 and J is TRBJ2-3; 8 positions match TRBD1. CDR1 and CDR2 (germline): SGHRS, YFSETQ. V shed 3 bases, J shed 4 bases, and the junction held 10 bases outside the gene matches. The CDR3 has 16 residues. The chain's CDR3 is CASSSPRDRLADTQYF. The CDR3 DNA reads as TGCGCCAGCAGCTCGCCGAGGGACAGGTTAGCAGATACGCAGTATTTT.